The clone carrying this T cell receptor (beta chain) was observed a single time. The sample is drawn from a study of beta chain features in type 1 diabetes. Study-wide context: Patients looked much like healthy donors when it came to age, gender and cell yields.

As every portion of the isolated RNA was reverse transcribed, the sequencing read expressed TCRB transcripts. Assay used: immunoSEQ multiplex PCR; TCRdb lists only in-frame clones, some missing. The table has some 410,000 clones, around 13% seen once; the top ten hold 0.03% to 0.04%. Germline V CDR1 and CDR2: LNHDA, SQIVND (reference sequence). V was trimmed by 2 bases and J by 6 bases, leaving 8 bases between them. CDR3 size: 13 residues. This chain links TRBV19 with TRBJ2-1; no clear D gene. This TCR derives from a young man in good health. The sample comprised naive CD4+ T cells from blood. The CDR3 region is CASSISRSNEQFF. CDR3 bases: TGTGCCAGTAGTATAAGCCGCTCCAATGAGCAGTTCTTC.